This T cell receptor beta chain was sequenced for a study of control samples from healthy donors and cancer patients. Profiling relied on immunoSEQ multiplex PCR, and the TCRdb table lists in-frame clones only, not all of them. The sample shows approximately 94,000 clones, approximately 88% of them seen only once. The CDR3 length is 14 residues. V lost 1 base and J lost 7, with 11 bases in between. Germline CDR1 SGHRS, CDR2 YFSETQ. Sequenced material: PBMCs. This TCR was recovered from a man aged 70-80 years with lung cancer. The chain couples TRBV5-1 to TRBJ1-4, with unresolved D. The CDR3 loop is CASSLHRPGEKLFF. The CDR3 DNA follows: TGCGCCAGCAGCTTGCACAGACCAGGTGAAAAACTGTTTTTT.